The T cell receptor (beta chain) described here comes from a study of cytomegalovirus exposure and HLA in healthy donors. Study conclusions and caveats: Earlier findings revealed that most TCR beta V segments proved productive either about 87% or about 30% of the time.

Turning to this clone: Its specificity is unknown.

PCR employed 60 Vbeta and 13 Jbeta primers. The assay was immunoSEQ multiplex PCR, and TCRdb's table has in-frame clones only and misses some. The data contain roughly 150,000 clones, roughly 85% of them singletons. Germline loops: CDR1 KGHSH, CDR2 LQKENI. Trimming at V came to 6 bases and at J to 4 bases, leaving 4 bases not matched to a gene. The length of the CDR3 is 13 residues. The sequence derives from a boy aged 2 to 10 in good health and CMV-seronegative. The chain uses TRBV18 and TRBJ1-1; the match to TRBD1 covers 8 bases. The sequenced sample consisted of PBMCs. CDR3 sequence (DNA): TGTGCCAGCTCGACAGGGGTAGGCACTGAAGCTTTCTTT. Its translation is CASSTGVGTEAFF. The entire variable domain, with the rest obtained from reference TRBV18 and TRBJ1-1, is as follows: NAGVMQNPRHLVRRRGQEARLRCSPMKGHSHVYWYRQLPEEGLKFMVYLQKENIIDESGMPKERFSAEFPKEGPSILRIQQVVRGDSAAYFCASSTGVGTEAFFGQGTRLTVV.